This T cell receptor (beta chain) was sequenced in a study of OX40 agonist ivuxolimab in advanced cancers. Study background: Participants averaged around 60 years of age (range roughly 23 to 79) and were around 80% male. General observations from the study: Dose levels from 0.1 to 3.0 mg/kg saw CD4+ and CD8+ blood T cells expand clonally by week 6. Low clonal expansion, among the lowest seen, marked partial responders at 0.1-3.0 mg/kg. Expanded peripheral T cells had an undetermined antigen specificity.

With regard to this clone: No antigen is known for it.

Using immunoSEQ multiplex PCR, the repertoire was profiled, and TCRdb retains in-frame clones only, with some absent. The sample carries some 83,000 clones, 93% recorded once. The material was CD4+ or CD8+ T cells sorted from blood, obtained in a trial of the OX40 agonist ivuxolimab. The receptor's source is an adult with an advanced solid tumor such as melanoma, head and neck, liver or kidney cancer.

The CDR3 sequence is CASSPSTGFYEQYF. The CDR3 region has the DNA TGCGCCAGCAGCCCATCCACAGGGTTCTACGAGCAGTACTTC. The chain uses TRBV4-1 and TRBJ2-7, with D possibly being TRBD1 (6 bases). The germline CDR1 and CDR2 sequences are MGHRA and YSYEKL. The germline V and J ends were trimmed by 4 bases and 3 bases, with 13 bases remaining between them. The CDR3 extends over 14 amino acids.